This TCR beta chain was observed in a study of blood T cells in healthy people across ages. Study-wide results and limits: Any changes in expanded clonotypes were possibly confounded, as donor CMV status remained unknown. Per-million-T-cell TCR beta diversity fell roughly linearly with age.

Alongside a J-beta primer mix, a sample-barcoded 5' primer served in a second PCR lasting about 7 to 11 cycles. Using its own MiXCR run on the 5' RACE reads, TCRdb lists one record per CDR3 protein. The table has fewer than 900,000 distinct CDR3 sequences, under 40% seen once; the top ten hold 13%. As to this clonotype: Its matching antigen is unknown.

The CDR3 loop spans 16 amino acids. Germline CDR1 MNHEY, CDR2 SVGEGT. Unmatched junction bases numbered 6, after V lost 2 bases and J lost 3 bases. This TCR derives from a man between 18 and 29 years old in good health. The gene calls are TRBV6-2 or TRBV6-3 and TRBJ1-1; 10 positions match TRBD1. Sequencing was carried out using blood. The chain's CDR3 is CASSYSGGTGDTEAFF. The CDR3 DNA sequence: TGTGCCAGCAGTTACAGTGGGGGGACAGGGGACACTGAAGCTTTCTTT.